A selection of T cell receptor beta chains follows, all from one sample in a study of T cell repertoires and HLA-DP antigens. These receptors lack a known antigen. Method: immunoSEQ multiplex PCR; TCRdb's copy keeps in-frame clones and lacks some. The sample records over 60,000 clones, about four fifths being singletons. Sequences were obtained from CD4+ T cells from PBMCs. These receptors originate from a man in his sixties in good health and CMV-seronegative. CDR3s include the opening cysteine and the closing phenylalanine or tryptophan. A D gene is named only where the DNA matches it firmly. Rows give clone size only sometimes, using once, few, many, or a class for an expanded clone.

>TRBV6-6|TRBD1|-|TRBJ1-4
TGTGCCAGCAGGACGGGGACAGTTGGTGAAAAACTGTTTTTT
CASRTGTVGEKLFF
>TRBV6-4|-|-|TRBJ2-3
TGTGCCAGCAGTGATCGAGCGTCAGATACGCAGTATTTT
CASSDRASDTQYF
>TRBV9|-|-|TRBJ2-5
TGTGCCAGCAGCGTAGGCCCGCCGCAAGAGACCCAGTACTTC
CASSVGPPQETQYF
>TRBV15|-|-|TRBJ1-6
TGTGCCACCAGCAGAGATGGGCGGGGGCATTCACCCCTCCACTTT
CATSRDGRGHSPLHF
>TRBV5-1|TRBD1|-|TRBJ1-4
TGCGCCAGCAGCTTGGGGGGACAGCAGGAAAAACTGTTTTTT
CASSLGGQQEKLFF
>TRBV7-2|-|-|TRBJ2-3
TGTGCCAGCAGCTTATGGGGAGAGACGCAGTATTTT
CASSLWGETQYF
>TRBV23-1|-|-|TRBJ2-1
TGCGCCAGCAGGGCCCCCTACAATGAGCAGTTCTTC
CASRAPYNEQFF
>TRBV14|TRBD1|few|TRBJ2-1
TGTGCCAGCAGCCAAGATTTAGGACAGGGGGTGAGTGAGCAGTTCTTC
CASSQDLGQGVSEQFF
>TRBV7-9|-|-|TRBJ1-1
TGTGCCAGCAGTACGACCGGGTTCACTGAAGCTTTCTTT
CASSTTGFTEAFF
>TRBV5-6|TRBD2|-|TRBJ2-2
TGTGCCAGCAGCTTGGTTAAGGAATTCCTAGCGGGAAGGGGCAGGGAGCTGTTTTTT
CASSLVKEFLAGRGRELFF
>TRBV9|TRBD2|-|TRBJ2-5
TGTGCCAGCAGCGTAATGACTAGCCGGGGTTCGGCCCAGTACTTC
CASSVMTSRGSAQYF
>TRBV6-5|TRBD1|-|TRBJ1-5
TGTGCCAGCAGGGCAGGGGGCGCGGGCAATCAGCCCCAGCATTTT
CASRAGGAGNQPQHF
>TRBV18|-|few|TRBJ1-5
TGTGCCAGCTCCAATTCTGATCAGCCCCAGCATTTT
CASSNSDQPQHF
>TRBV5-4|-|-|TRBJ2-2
TGTGCCAGCAGCTCCGGACGGTGGAACACCGGGGAGCTGTTTTTT
CASSSGRWNTGELFF
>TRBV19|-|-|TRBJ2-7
TGTGCCAGTAGTAGGGGGCAAGTCAGGCAAACTACCTACGAGCAGTACTTC
CASSRGQVRQTTYEQYF
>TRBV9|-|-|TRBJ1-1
TGTGCCAGCAGCGTGTGGCCCGGCACTGAAGCTTTCTTT
CASSVWPGTEAFF
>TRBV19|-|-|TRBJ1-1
TGTGCCAGTAGATTCTTACCGTTGATGAACACTGAAGCTTTCTTT
CASRFLPLMNTEAFF
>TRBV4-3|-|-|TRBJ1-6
TGCGCCAGCAGCCAAGAGCGCCGTAATTCACCCCTCCACTTT
CASSQERRNSPLHF
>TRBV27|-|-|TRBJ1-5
TGTGCCAGCAGTTTATACAATAGCAATCAGCCCCAGCATTTT
CASSLYNSNQPQHF
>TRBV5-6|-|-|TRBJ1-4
TGTGCCAGCAGCTTGGTTGGACATGGTGAAAAACTGTTTTTT
CASSLVGHGEKLFF
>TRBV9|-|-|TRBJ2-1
TGTGCCAGCAGCGTAGCCCCGACAGGTTACAATGAGCAGTTCTTC
CASSVAPTGYNEQFF
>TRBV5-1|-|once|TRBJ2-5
TGCGCCAGCAGCTTGGCCTTTCAGGGGAAAGAGACCCAGTACTTC
CASSLAFQGKETQYF
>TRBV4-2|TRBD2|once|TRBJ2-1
TGTGCCAGCAGCCAAGGGCTAGCGGGGGCCTTCGGAACCTACAATGAGCAGTTCTTC
CASSQGLAGAFGTYNEQFF
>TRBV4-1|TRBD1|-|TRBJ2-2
TGCGCCAGCAGCCAAGGAAGCGGACAGGGGGCCGGGGAGCTGTTTTTT
CASSQGSGQGAGELFF
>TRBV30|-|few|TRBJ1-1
TGTGCCTGGAGTGTACGACGTGAAGCTTTCTTT
CAWSVRREAFF
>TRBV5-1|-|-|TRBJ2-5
TGCGCCAGCAGCTCCAACCAAGAGACCCAGTACTTC
CASSSNQETQYF
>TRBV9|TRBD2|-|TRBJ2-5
TGTGCCAGCAGCCGACAAGCGGGAGGGCCCGAGACCCAGTACTTC
CASSRQAGGPETQYF
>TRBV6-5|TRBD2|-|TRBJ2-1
TGTGCCATCGGTCAAGCGGGAGTTGAATACAATGAGCAGTTCTTC
CAIGQAGVEYNEQFF
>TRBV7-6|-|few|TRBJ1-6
TGTGCCAGCAGCTTAGCCGCCCCCTCGGGCAATTCACCCCTCCACTTT
CASSLAAPSGNSPLHF
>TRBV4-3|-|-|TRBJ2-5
TGCGCCAGCAGCCTACAGGGCAGGTACCAAGAGACCCAGTACTTC
CASSLQGRYQETQYF
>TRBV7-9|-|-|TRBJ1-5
TGTGCCAGCAGTTACGGACAGATTTGGGGTCAGCCCCAGCATTTT
CASSYGQIWGQPQHF
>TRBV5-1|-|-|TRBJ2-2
TGCGCCAGCAGTGAGGGGCTCACCGGGGAGCTGTTTTTT
CASSEGLTGELFF
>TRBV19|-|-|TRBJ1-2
TGTGCCAGTAGTATCGGCGGGTCTAACTATGGCTACACCTTC
CASSIGGSNYGYTF
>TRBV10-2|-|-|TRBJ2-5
TGCGCCAGCAAGGAGCGGACGTTAGGAGAGACCCAGTACTTC
CASKERTLGETQYF
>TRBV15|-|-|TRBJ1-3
TGTGCCACCAGCAGAGCCCCGACATCTACCTCTGGAAACACCATATATTTT
CATSRAPTSTSGNTIYF
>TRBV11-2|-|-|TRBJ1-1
TGTGCCAGCAGCTTGTCGGCCCCCACTGAAGCTTTCTTT
CASSLSAPTEAFF
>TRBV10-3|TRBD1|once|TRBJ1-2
TGTGCCATCAGTGACCCCAGGGGGGCAAAAGGCTACACCTTC
CAISDPRGAKGYTF
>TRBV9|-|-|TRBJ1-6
TGTGCCAGCAGCCCACAGGGTCGGTTTGGTTCACCCCTCCACTTT
CASSPQGRFGSPLHF
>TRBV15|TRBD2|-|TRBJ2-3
TGTGCCACCAGCAGACCCATCTTGACTAGCGGGGACCTCACAGATACGCAGTATTTT
CATSRPILTSGDLTDTQYF
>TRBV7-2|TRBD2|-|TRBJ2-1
TGTGCCAGCAGCTTATTACTAGCGGGGACCAATGAGCAGTTCTTC
CASSLLLAGTNEQFF
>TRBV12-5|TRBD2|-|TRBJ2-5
TGTGCTAGTGGTTCCGGGACTAGCGGGGGGGCCTTGTCGGAGACCCAGTACTTC
CASGSGTSGGALSETQYF
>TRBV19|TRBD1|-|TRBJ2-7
TGTGCCAGTAGTATTAATGCCGGGACAGACTACGAGCAGTACTTC
CASSINAGTDYEQYF
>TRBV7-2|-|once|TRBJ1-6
TGTGCCAGCAGCTTAGGGAACAGATTAAATAATTCACCCCTCCACTTT
CASSLGNRLNNSPLHF
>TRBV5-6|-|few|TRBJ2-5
TGTGCCAGCAGCTTGAAGGATCGGAGTAAGGAGGAGACCCAGTACTTC
CASSLKDRSKEETQYF
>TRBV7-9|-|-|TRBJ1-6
TGTGCCAGCAGCTTACTGGATAGTTCACCCCTCCACTTT
CASSLLDSSPLHF
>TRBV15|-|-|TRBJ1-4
TGTGCCACCAGCAGTGACCGGGCAACTAATGAAAAACTGTTTTTT
CATSSDRATNEKLFF